One and the same sample provided the 12 T cell receptor beta chains below, sequenced in a study of PD-L1 blockade in urothelial cancer. Libraries were prepared by immunoSEQ multiplex PCR; TCRdb keeps only in-frame clonotypes and omits some of them. Of some 74,000 clones listed, around four fifths were seen once; the top ten hold about 7.4%. Time point defined: pretreatment peripheral blood. The sequences come from PBMCs, collected around atezolizumab (anti-PD-L1) treatment. These receptors originate from a man in his forties with urothelial cancer.

The chain employs TRBV27 and TRBJ2-5; D may be TRBD2 (6 bases). The germline V and J ends were trimmed by 2 bases and 4 bases, with 17 bases remaining between them. The CDR3 consists of 16 residues. The germline V gene has CDR1 MNHEY and CDR2 SMNVEV (reference sequence). CDR3 region: CASSLRPGGTGETQYF. CDR3 sequence (DNA): TGTGCCAGCAGTTTACGCCCCGGGGGAACTGGAGAGACCCAGTACTTC.

This clone was seen only a few times. This chain links TRBV2 with TRBJ2-5, with D tentatively TRBD1 (6 bases). This CDR3 is 15 amino acids long. V lost 6 bases and J lost 1, with 15 bases in between. In germline, CDR1 is SNHLY, CDR2 FYNNEI. CDR3 DNA: TGTGCCAGCAGGGGTACAGGGATGAGCCAAGAGACCCAGTACTTC. Amino acid sequence: CASRGTGMSQETQYF. Full variable domain (outside the CDR3, taken from reference TRBV2 and TRBJ2-5): EPEVTQTPSHQVTQMGQEVILRCVPISNHLYFYWYRQILGQKVEFLVSFYNNEISEKSEIFDDQFSVERPDGSNFTLKIRSTKLEDSAMYFCASRGTGMSQETQYFGPGTRLLVL.

V usage is TRBV30 and J usage is TRBJ2-3, with D possibly being TRBD2 (6 bases). CDR1 is GTSNPN and CDR2 is SVGIG in the germline V gene (reference sequence). The CDR3 is made up of 15 amino acids. V lost 8 bases, J lost 0 bases, and 18 bases lay in between. CDR3 nucleotides: TGTGCCGCAGGGACTTTATCAGGGAGCACAGATACGCAGTATTTT. This sequence encodes CAAGTLSGSTDTQYF.

V gene TRBV5-6 combines with J gene TRBJ2-7; 14 nucleotides align to TRBD2. The CDR3 is 16 amino acids. V lost 3 bases to trimming and J lost 4 bases; unmatched junction nucleotides: 6. Germline CDR1 and CDR2: SGHDT and YYEEEE. CDR3 in DNA: TGTGCCAGCAGCTACGGACTAGCGGGAGGTAGTTACGAGCAGTACTTC. Translation: CASSYGLAGGSYEQYF.

The J gene is TRBJ1-1, the V gene TRBV11-1; TRBD1 is a possible D gene (6 bases). The CDR3 is 14 residues long. Germline lookup yields CDR1 SGHAT and CDR2 FQDESV (reference sequence). V lost 5 bases, J lost 7 bases, and 17 bases lay in between. The DNA for the CDR3 is TGTGCCAGCAGCGGGGAGTTTACGGACAGTGAAGCTTTCTTT. It codes for CASSGEFTDSEAFF.

The chain combines TRBV27 with TRBJ1-5; weak D call: TRBD1 (5 bases). The CDR3 totals 14 residues. V was pared by 2 bases and J by 4 bases, with 9 bases between. Germline CDR1 MNHEY, CDR2 SMNVEV (reference sequence). For the CDR3, the DNA is TGTGCCAGCAGTTTAAGCGGGGGAAATCAGCCCCAGCATTTT. Residues: CASSLSGGNQPQHF.

The table lists this clone with a count of one. This rearrangement joins TRBV30 to TRBJ2-5, with D perhaps TRBD2 (5 bases). CDR3 length: 13 amino acids. Trimming took 5 bases from V and 5 from J, leaving 15 bases between them. Germline V gene lookup returns CDR1 GTSNPN and CDR2 SVGIG (reference sequence). CDR3 loop: CAWGERAWETQYF. The CDR3 DNA follows: TGTGCCTGGGGAGAGAGGGCCTGGGAGACCCAGTACTTC.

This chain uses TRBV12-2 with TRBJ1-1. TRBV12-2 counts as a pseudogene. The CDR3 totals 15 residues. The CDR3 DNA reads TGTGCAAGTCGCTTAGCCCGGGAAGGGAACACTGAAGCTTTCTTT. This encodes CASRLAREGNTEAFF.

V gene TRBV5-1 combines with J gene TRBJ2-2, with TRBD2 matching over 12 bases. V shed 3 bases, J shed 6 bases, and the junction held 9 bases outside the gene matches. The CDR3 runs 17 residues. Per the germline V gene, CDR1 is SGHRS and CDR2 is YFSETQ. In nucleotides, the CDR3 is TGCGCCAGCAGCTCATGGACTAGCGGGATTGAAGCCGGGGAGCTGTTTTTT. The encoded protein is CASSSWTSGIEAGELFF.

This chain uses TRBV10-1 with TRBJ2-2, with no clear D. CDR1 is WNHNN and CDR2 is SYGVQD in the germline V gene (reference sequence). Trimming took off 4 bases at V and 7 bases at J, with 13 bases between the two ends. The CDR3 runs 14 residues. This CDR3 reads CASSAPGGGGELFF. In DNA form, the CDR3 reads TGCGCCAGCAGTGCGCCCGGTGGTGGCGGGGAGCTGTTTTTT.

The rearrangement uses TRBV9 and TRBJ2-7, with TRBD2 identical over 7 bases. The trim removed 3 bases at V and 0 bases at J, leaving 3 bases unmatched. The CDR3 length is 14 residues. The germline V gene has CDR1 SGDLS and CDR2 YYNGEE. CDR3 DNA: TGTGCCAGCAGCGGGGGAGGGTTCTCCTACGAGCAGTACTTC. Amino acid sequence: CASSGGGFSYEQYF.

The rearrangement uses TRBV4-1 and TRBJ2-7, with 7 bases lining up with TRBD1. Germline V CDR1 and CDR2: MGHRA, YSYEKL. V trimming: 8 bases; J trimming: 5 bases; junction bases outside the gene matches: 3. The CDR3 runs to 11 residues. The CDR3 spells CASDRADEQYF. CDR3 in DNA: TGCGCCAGCGACAGGGCGGACGAGCAGTACTTC.